These 29 T cell receptor beta chains were all obtained from the same sample, sequenced in a study of cytomegalovirus exposure and HLA in healthy donors. This PCR relied on a set of 60 Vbeta primers and 13 Jbeta primers. TCRdb's copy holds only in-frame clones and misses some; the assay was immunoSEQ multiplex PCR. The profile covers about 150,000 clones, with about three quarters appearing a single time and about 13% taken by the ten largest. Sequenced input: PBMCs. The receptors shown here come from a man aged 40-55 years in good health and CMV-seropositive.

The V gene is TRBV4-1, the J gene TRBJ1-4; weak D call: TRBD1 (5 bases). Germline-derived CDR1 and CDR2 are MGHRA and YSYEKL. The CDR3 has 15 residues. The ends were cut back, 4 bases at V and 8 bases at J, with 17 bases in the middle. For the CDR3, the DNA is TGCGCCAGCAGCCTCGTGGGGGGGAGATTGGAAAAACTGTTTTTT. This sequence encodes CASSLVGGRLEKLFF.

The chain links TRBV6-1 to TRBJ2-2; D unresolved. The CDR3 is 10 residues long. V gave up 9 bases and J gave up 5 bases, with 4 bases separating them. Germline lookup yields CDR1 MNHNS and CDR2 SASEGT. In nucleotides, the CDR3 is TGTGCCAGTCGTACCGGGGAGCTGTTTTTT. This gives the protein CASRTGELFF.

This sequence joins TRBV5-6 and TRBJ2-3; no reliable D call. The CDR3 contains 14 residues. Trimming cost V 0 bases and J 1 base, with 6 bases left between them. Germline V lookup: CDR1 SGHDT, CDR2 YYEEEE. The CDR3 is CASSLVAGTDTQYF. The CDR3 DNA sequence: TGTGCCAGCAGCTTGGTGGCGGGCACAGATACGCAGTATTTT.

The chain is built from TRBV5-4 and TRBJ2-3; D might be TRBD1 (6 bases). Trimming shortened V by 6 bases and J by 6 bases, and 17 bases separated the two germline ends. Germline V gene sequence: CDR1 SGHNT, CDR2 YYREEE (reference sequence). There are 14 residues in the CDR3. The CDR3 DNA reads TGTGCCAGCACCAATACAGGGTTTTTGGATACGCAGTATTTT. It yields the protein CASTNTGFLDTQYF.

The chain links TRBV5-1 to TRBJ2-7; D gene ambiguous. V was trimmed by 0 bases and J by 4 bases, leaving 11 bases between them. Germline V gene data show CDR1 as SGHRS and CDR2 as YFSETQ. The CDR3 runs 14 residues. CDR3 region: CASSLAGTTYEQYF. For the CDR3, the DNA is TGCGCCAGCAGCTTGGCAGGCACCACTTACGAGCAGTACTTC.

The CDR3 spells CASSSNIHQPQHF. The DNA for the CDR3 is TGTGCCAGCAGTTCTAATATCCATCAGCCCCAGCATTTT. The chain is built from TRBV28 and TRBJ1-5; D gene uncertain. The V gene's germline CDR1 is MDHEN and CDR2 SYDVKM. With 4 bases removed from V and 5 bases from J, the gap between germline ends came to 9 bases. The CDR3 sequence is 13 residues long.

This sequence joins TRBV30 and TRBJ2-5, with 7 nucleotides matching TRBD2. The CDR3 length is 15 residues. With 4 bases clipped from V and 0 bases from J, the junction kept 8 bases outside the gene matches. Germline CDR1 and CDR2: GTSNPN and SVGIG (reference sequence). The CDR3 is CAWTKRDPHQETQYF. The CDR3 DNA reads as TGTGCCTGGACTAAGCGGGATCCCCACCAAGAGACCCAGTACTTC.

The chain combines TRBV12-5 with TRBJ2-5; TRBD2 might be the D (6 bases). The length of the CDR3 is 15 residues. CDR1 and CDR2 (germline): LGHNT, FRNRAP. Trimming pared 3 bases from V and 4 bases from J, leaving 15 bases between. CDR3 nucleotide sequence: TGTGCTAGTGGTTTAAAGCGGGCCGGGAGAGAGACCCAGTACTTC. The encoded protein is CASGLKRAGRETQYF. Supplemented by reference TRBV12-5 and TRBJ2-5, the full variable domain reads DARVTQTPRHKVTEMGQEVTMRCQPILGHNTVFWYRQTMMQGLELLAYFRNRAPLDDSGMPKDRFSAEMPDATLATLKIQPSEPRDSAVYFCASGLKRAGRETQYFGPGTRLLVL.

The gene calls are TRBV2 and TRBJ1-4; 7 positions match TRBD1. CDR1 SNHLY and CDR2 FYNNEI come from the germline V gene. The V segment lost 8 bases and the J segment 6 bases; nucleotides outside the gene matches: 9. This CDR3 region has 14 residues. CDR3 in amino acids: CASARQGGYEKLFF. CDR3 in DNA: TGTGCCAGCGCCAGACAGGGTGGTTATGAAAAACTGTTTTTT. The entire variable domain, with the rest obtained from reference TRBV2 and TRBJ1-4, is as follows: EPEVTQTPSHQVTQMGQEVILRCVPISNHLYFYWYRQILGQKVEFLVSFYNNEISEKSEIFDDQFSVERPDGSNFTLKIRSTKLEDSAMYFCASARQGGYEKLFFGSGTQLSVL.

The chain employs TRBV5-6 and TRBJ2-3; 8 nucleotides match TRBD2. In germline, CDR1 is SGHDT, CDR2 YYEEEE. This CDR3 has 16 residues. The trim removed 4 bases at V and 2 bases at J, leaving 9 bases unmatched. As DNA, the CDR3 is TGTGCCAGCAGCACCGTGACTAGCGTGGACACAGATACGCAGTATTTT. It codes for CASSTVTSVDTDTQYF.

The chain joins TRBV7-2 to TRBJ1-1, with unresolved D. This CDR3 contains 13 residues. The germline V gene encodes CDR1 SGHTA and CDR2 FQGNSA. The V gene lost 5 bases and the J gene lost 6 bases, with 13 bases spanning the gap. This CDR3 reads CASSPGAAAEAFF. The CDR3, as DNA: TGTGCCAGCAGCCCTGGCGCGGCCGCTGAAGCTTTCTTT.

This clone has just one count. This chain connects TRBV7-3 to TRBJ2-1; 16 bases fit TRBD2. This CDR3 is 18 amino acids long. The J segment lost 0 bases and the V segment lost 5 bases, leaving 4 bases of the junction unmatched. The germline V gene has CDR1 SGHTA and CDR2 FQGTGA. The CDR3 protein is CASSPGLAGGPSYNEQFF. The CDR3 coding sequence is TGTGCCAGCAGCCCGGGACTAGCGGGAGGGCCCTCCTACAATGAGCAGTTCTTC.

The J gene is TRBJ1-5, the V gene TRBV7-8; no definite D call. V was pared by 2 bases and J by 3 bases, with 5 bases between. CDR3 length: 13 residues. Germline-derived CDR1 and CDR2 are SGHVS and FQNEAQ. In DNA form, the CDR3 reads TGTGCCAGCAGCTTACAGTTCAATCAGCCCCAGCATTTT. Translated: CASSLQFNQPQHF.

The chain is built from TRBV5-4 and TRBJ2-1; 8 nucleotides match TRBD2. V trimming: 2 bases; J trimming: 2 bases; junction bases outside the gene matches: 15. This CDR3 contains 19 residues. Per germline, CDR1 SGHNT and CDR2 YYREEE (reference sequence). This chain's CDR3 is CASSLGLLLAGGPYNEQFF. The CDR3 DNA reads TGTGCCAGCAGCTTAGGTCTACTACTGGCGGGAGGTCCCTACAATGAGCAGTTCTTC.

The chain links TRBV21-1 to TRBJ1-1; the listed D gene, TRBD1, was not tested against the DNA. TRBV21-1 is a documented pseudogene. The CDR3 has 14 residues. The DNA for the CDR3 is TGTGCCAGCACCGTATACAGCCTGAACACTGAAGCTTTCTTT. This translates into CASTVYSLNTEAFF.

The chain uses TRBV6-6 and TRBJ1-1; 8 positions match TRBD1. The germline V gene encodes CDR1 MNHNY and CDR2 SVGAGI (reference sequence). The length of the CDR3 is 14 residues. The V gene end was trimmed by 4 bases and the J gene end by 5 bases; junction bases not matched to a gene: 6. The CDR3 DNA follows: TGTGCCAGCAGTTCAAGGACAGGGAGGACTGAAGCTTTCTTT. This sequence encodes CASSSRTGRTEAFF.

The chain is built from TRBV18 and TRBJ2-2; 14 bases map to TRBD2. V trimming: 2 bases; J trimming: 5 bases; junction bases outside the gene matches: 1. Per the germline V gene, CDR1 is KGHSH and CDR2 is LQKENI. This CDR3 spans 16 amino acids. CDR3 protein: CASSPGLAGGTGELFF. The DNA for the CDR3 is TGTGCCAGCTCACCAGGACTAGCGGGAGGAACCGGGGAGCTGTTTTTT.

The chain couples TRBV5-5 to TRBJ2-3, with D possibly TRBD2 on 5 matching bases. There are 14 residues in the CDR3. V was clipped by 4 bases and J by 2 bases, with 11 bases between them. The V gene's germline CDR1 is SGHKS and CDR2 YYEKEE (reference sequence). This CDR3 is CASSPGGYTDTQYF. DNA for the CDR3: TGTGCCAGCAGCCCCGGAGGATACACAGATACGCAGTATTTT.

The rearrangement joins TRBV6-6 to TRBJ1-1, with no clear D. V was clipped by 8 bases and J by 2 bases, with 12 bases between them. The germline V gene has CDR1 MNHNY and CDR2 SVGAGI (reference sequence). CDR3 size: 13 residues. CDR3 bases: TGTGCCAGCCCGCCCTATCCAAACACTGAAGCTTTCTTT. This gives the protein CASPPYPNTEAFF.

The chain combines TRBV5-4 with TRBJ1-1; 11 nucleotides line up with TRBD1. The CDR3 is 15 residues long. The J segment lost 4 bases and the V segment lost 3 bases, leaving 5 bases of the junction unmatched. From germline, CDR1 is SGHNT and CDR2 YYREEE (reference sequence). Written as DNA, the CDR3 is TGTGCCAGCAGCTCCCCTGGGACAGGGGGCACTGAAGCTTTCTTT. Translating gives CASSSPGTGGTEAFF.

J is TRBJ2-7 and V is TRBV9, with a weak D call TRBD1 (5 bases). V gave up 3 bases and J gave up 5 bases, with 15 bases separating them. Germline V gene lookup returns CDR1 SGDLS and CDR2 YYNGEE. This CDR3 contains 14 residues. The CDR3 DNA reads TGTGCCAGCAGCGGCCAGGGCGAGGAAGACGAGCAGTACTTC. It translates to CASSGQGEEDEQYF.

The CDR3 DNA reads TGTGCCAGCAGCGGGGGGGACATTCAGTACTTC. It specifies CASSGGDIQYF. V is TRBV28 and J is TRBJ2-4; 8 bases are a match to TRBD2. Germline lookup yields CDR1 MDHEN and CDR2 SYDVKM. CDR3 length: 11 amino acids. Unmatched junction bases numbered 0, after V lost 6 bases and J lost 8 bases.

This clone occurred once. This rearrangement joins TRBV27 to TRBJ2-1; 7 nucleotides align to TRBD2. V dropped 2 bases and J dropped 2; count of bases not matched to a gene: 6. Germline V gene lookup returns CDR1 MNHEY and CDR2 SMNVEV (reference sequence). The CDR3 covers 16 residues. CDR3 in amino acids: CASSLGGGRTYNEQFF. The CDR3 nucleotides read TGTGCCAGCAGTTTAGGGGGGGGAAGGACCTACAATGAGCAGTTCTTC.

The chain employs TRBV7-6 and TRBJ2-5; the match to TRBD2 covers 9 bases. Germline V lookup: CDR1 SGHVS, CDR2 FNYEAQ. V lost 6 bases to trimming and J lost 5 bases; unmatched junction nucleotides: 10. CDR3 size: 15 residues. CDR3 DNA: TGTGCCAGCAGGGGTAGCGGGAGCGCGGGGGAGACCCAGTACTTC. This sequence encodes CASRGSGSAGETQYF.

The J gene is TRBJ1-5, the V gene TRBV7-2, with TRBD1 identical over 7 bases. The length of the CDR3 is 17 residues. Per germline, CDR1 SGHTA and CDR2 FQGNSA. The trim removed 1 base at V and 4 bases at J, leaving 10 bases unmatched. The CDR3 DNA reads as TGTGCCAGCAGCTTAGGGGTAGGGGGCTTATGGAATCAGCCCCAGCATTTT. Its translation: CASSLGVGGLWNQPQHF.

This chain joins TRBV13 and TRBJ2-5, with 9 bases that match TRBD1. The end of the DNA is better explained by TRBJ2-7, so the J call may be wrong. CDR3 length: 13 amino acids. The V gene's germline CDR1 is PRHDT and CDR2 FYEKMQ (reference sequence). The CDR3 here is CASRNRGLGEQYF. CDR3 sequence (DNA): TGTGCCAGCAGGAACAGGGGGCTGGGCGAGCAGTACTTC.

This chain links TRBV30 with TRBJ1-2; 7 nucleotides agree with TRBD1. The J segment lost 5 bases and the V segment lost 3 bases, leaving 6 bases of the junction unmatched. Germline CDR1 is GTSNPN and CDR2 is SVGIG (reference sequence). CDR3 length: 13 amino acids. CDR3 in DNA: TGTGCCTGGAGCGAAGGGGGCGAATATGGCTACACCTTC. It specifies CAWSEGGEYGYTF.

V usage is TRBV6-4 and J usage is TRBJ2-6; 9 bases map to TRBD2. After removal of 5 bases from V and 2 bases from J, the junction contained 10 bases not matched to a gene. The length of the CDR3 is 18 residues. Germline CDR1 and CDR2: MRHNA and SNTAGT. CDR3 bases: TGTGCCAGCAGTTCTACCGGGACTAGCTTGACTGGGGCCAACGTCCTGACTTTC. Its translation is CASSSTGTSLTGANVLTF.

The V and J genes are TRBV28 and TRBJ2-1; D is unresolved. Germline assignment: CDR1 MDHEN and CDR2 SYDVKM. The CDR3 consists of 16 residues. V was shortened by 6 bases and J by 0 bases, with 15 bases between the two germline ends. The CDR3 reads CASSPLTLSSYNEQFF. In DNA, the CDR3 is TGTGCCAGCAGCCCTTTAACCCTAAGCTCCTACAATGAGCAGTTCTTC.